This TCR beta chain was sequenced in a study of identical twins. Germline lookup yields CDR1 SGHNT and CDR2 YYREEE (reference sequence). V was pared by 0 bases and J by 4 bases, with 15 bases between. The CDR3 extends over 16 amino acids. MiXCR was run by TCRdb on the 5' RACE reads, yielding one entry per CDR3 protein. The sample has some 1,600,000 distinct CDR3 sequences, 25% to 35% seen once; the top ten hold 0.27%. This receptor was taken from a newborn girl in good health. The chain is built from TRBV5-4 and TRBJ2-3; D gene ambiguous. The source material was cord blood. CDR3 amino acids: CASSLGTVKPADTQYF. The CDR3 DNA reads TGTGCCAGCAGCTTGGGGACCGTCAAGCCCGCAGATACGCAGTATTTT.